Sequencing of this T cell receptor beta chain was carried out in a study of cytomegalovirus exposure and HLA in healthy donors. Study background: Out of several hundred genotyped donors, about 80% belonged to the Caucasian-associated ancestry cluster. Study results and limitations: Across donors, most TCRs were seen rarely, yet some public ones were widespread. The authors listed around 150 TCR beta chains as cytomegalovirus-associated.

The PCR was carried out with 60 Vbeta primers and 13 Jbeta primers. Profiling relied on immunoSEQ multiplex PCR, and the TCRdb table lists in-frame clones only, not all of them. Of under 250,000 clones listed, over 65% are singletons. Germline CDR1 and CDR2: SGHNT and YYREEE (reference sequence). The junction had 2 bases not matched to a gene; V was cut back by 2 bases and J by 4 bases. The CDR3 covers 13 residues. A remark on this clone: Antigen specificity is unknown.

The gene calls are TRBV5-4 and TRBJ1-1; TRBD1 aligns across 7 bases. The sequencing input was PBMCs. The receptor's source is a man aged 18 to 30 in good health and CMV-seronegative. In DNA, the CDR3 is TGTGCCAGCAGCTTATCAGGGGGCACTGAAGCTTTCTTT. Protein: CASSLSGGTEAFF.